A selection of T cell receptor beta chains follows, all from one sample in a study of shared clonotypes between healthy human individuals. TCRdb's table, derived via immunoSEQ multiplex PCR, lists solely in-frame clones and lacks some. The sample holds roughly 2.5 million clones, just over 90% seen once. Input material: naive CD4+ T cells sorted from blood. All receptors come from a man in his late teens or twenties in good health. Both conserved end residues are part of each CDR3. Each record gives: J gene, D gene, clone size, V gene, CDR3 protein, CDR3 DNA. D genes are given only for firm matches. A row's size may be missing; if present it is once, few, many or a size class.

TRBJ2-5 | NA | NA | TRBV20-1 | CSARGDSANF | TGCAGTGCCAGAGGGGACTCAGCGAACTTC
TRBJ2-1 | NA | NA | TRBV6-5 | CASYEAGTNEQFF | TGTGCCAGCTACGAAGCAGGTACCAATGAGCAGTTCTTC
TRBJ2-7 | TRBD1 | NA | TRBV10-3 | CATKEQGQAAEQYF | TGTGCCACCAAAGAACAGGGGCAGGCGGCCGAGCAGTACTTC
TRBJ2-3 | NA | NA | TRBV7-9 | CASSLAGADTQYF | TGTGCCAGCAGCCTGGCAGGTGCAGATACGCAGTATTTT
TRBJ1-2 | NA | NA | TRBV11-2 | CASSSRTAANYGYTF | TGTGCCAGCAGCTCCCGGACAGCCGCTAACTATGGCTACACCTTC
TRBJ1-1 | NA | NA | TRBV30 | CAWSIDPWNTEAFF | TGTGCCTGGAGTATTGACCCTTGGAACACTGAAGCTTTCTTT
TRBJ2-2 | NA | NA | TRBV6-5 | CASSYSRNTGELFF | TGTGCCAGCAGTTACTCGAGGAACACCGGGGAGCTGTTTTTT
TRBJ1-1 | TRBD1 | few | TRBV4-1 | CASSPLGTGYRDTEAFF | TGCGCCAGCAGTCCCTTGGGGACAGGGTATCGAGACACTGAAGCTTTCTTT
TRBJ2-7 | TRBD2 | NA | TRBV4-1 | CASSHGLAGGQYEQYF | TGCGCCAGCAGCCACGGACTAGCGGGAGGCCAATACGAGCAGTACTTC
TRBJ2-1 | TRBD2 | once | TRBV19 | CASSAPGLAAHLDNEQFF | TGTGCCAGTAGTGCCCCGGGACTAGCGGCCCACCTCGACAATGAGCAGTTCTTC
TRBJ1-2 | NA | NA | TRBV6-1 | CASSEQTGTSYGYTF | TGTGCCAGCAGTGAGCAGACGGGGACTTCCTATGGCTACACCTTC
TRBJ1-3 | NA | NA | TRBV5-8 | CASSYSGSSGNTIYF | TGTGCCAGCAGCTACTCGGGATCTTCTGGAAACACCATATATTTT
TRBJ1-2 | TRBD1 | NA | TRBV19 | CASKPGQGGYGYTF | TGTGCCAGTAAACCAGGACAGGGCGGCTATGGCTACACCTTC
TRBJ2-2 | NA | NA | TRBV6-1 | CASSGGVTGELFF | TGTGCCAGCAGTGGAGGGGTTACCGGGGAGCTGTTTTTT
TRBJ2-2 | NA | NA | TRBV7-2 | CASKAVNIGELFF | TGTGCCAGCAAAGCGGTGAACATCGGGGAGCTGTTTTTT
TRBJ2-3 | NA | NA | TRBV4-3 | CASSQDRGKADTQYF | TGCGCCAGCAGCCAAGACAGGGGAAAGGCAGATACGCAGTATTTT
TRBJ1-3 | NA | NA | TRBV7-9 | CASSRQTGGSGNTIYF | TGTGCCAGCAGCCGACAGACAGGAGGCTCTGGAAACACCATATATTTT
TRBJ1-2 | TRBD1 | NA | TRBV6-5 | CASRTGEYGYTF | TGTGCCAGCAGGACAGGGGAGTATGGCTACACCTTC
TRBJ2-1 | TRBD1 | NA | TRBV6-5 | CASSSDRGQAYNEQFF | TGTGCCAGCAGTTCGGACCGAGGACAGGCATACAATGAGCAGTTCTTC
TRBJ1-5 | NA | NA | TRBV7-9 | CASSFMDNQPQHF | TGTGCCAGCAGCTTTATGGACAATCAGCCCCAGCATTTT
TRBJ1-5 | NA | NA | TRBV6-1 | CASSDQARQPQHF | TGTGCCAGCAGTGACCAGGCCCGACAGCCCCAGCATTTT
TRBJ1-2 | TRBD1 | once | TRBV29-1 | CTTDPKDRGYGYTF | TGCACCACCGATCCGAAGGACAGGGGCTATGGCTACACCTTC
TRBJ2-5 | TRBD2 | NA | TRBV7-9 | CASSLGRLAVQETQYF | TGTGCCAGCAGCTTAGGTCGGCTAGCGGTTCAAGAGACCCAGTACTTC
TRBJ2-7 | TRBD2 | NA | TRBV4-2 | CASSQDHLAGGPPLEQYF | TGTGCCAGCAGCCAAGATCATTTGGCGGGGGGGCCTCCTCTAGAGCAGTACTTC
TRBJ1-5 | NA | NA | TRBV7-2 | CASSSGGNSNQPQHF | TGTGCCAGCAGCTCCGGGGGAAACAGCAATCAGCCCCAGCATTTT
TRBJ1-1 | TRBD1 | NA | TRBV5-1 | CASSPGQLSSRGTEAFF | TGCGCCAGCAGCCCGGGACAGTTAAGTTCCCGCGGCACTGAAGCTTTCTTT
TRBJ2-7 | TRBD2 | NA | TRBV7-2 | CASSPLAGDFYEQYF | TGTGCCAGCAGCCCACTAGCGGGAGATTTCTACGAGCAGTACTTC
TRBJ1-1 | NA | NA | TRBV5-6 | CASSSLDRSNKAFF | TGTGCCAGCAGCTCTTTAGACCGTTCCAACAAAGCTTTCTTT
TRBJ2-7 | NA | NA | TRBV5-4 | CASSLALSLGGSYEQYF | TGTGCCAGCAGCTTGGCCTTATCTTTAGGGGGGTCCTACGAGCAGTACTTC
TRBJ1-1 | NA | NA | TRBV5-1 | CASSFSGSTEAFF | TGCGCCAGCAGCTTTAGTGGCTCCACTGAAGCTTTCTTT
TRBJ2-7 | TRBD2 | NA | TRBV5-1 | CASSPRTSGVSYEQYF | TGCGCCAGCAGCCCGCGGACTAGCGGAGTCTCCTACGAGCAGTACTTC
TRBJ1-3 | NA | NA | TRBV6-4 | CASSDLGQNPRSGNTIYF | TGTGCCAGCAGTGATCTAGGACAGAACCCCCGCTCTGGAAACACCATATATTTT
TRBJ2-2 | NA | NA | TRBV14 | CASSSFTTGELFF | TGTGCCAGCAGCTCTTTTACGACCGGGGAGCTGTTTTTT
TRBJ2-1 | TRBD1 | NA | TRBV2 | CASRETGGPQQFF | TGTGCCAGCAGAGAGACAGGGGGCCCCCAGCAGTTCTTC
TRBJ1-2 | NA | NA | TRBV21-1 | CASSKGLRQQGDYGYTF | TGTGCCAGCAGCAAAGGTCTTCGCCAACAGGGGGACTATGGCTACACCTTC
TRBJ2-5 | NA | NA | TRBV2 | CASSERRGQETQYF | TGTGCCAGCAGTGAGCGCCGGGGCCAAGAGACCCAGTACTTC
TRBJ2-2 | NA | NA | TRBV28 | CASSLAQGWTGELFF | TGTGCCAGCAGTTTAGCGCAGGGGTGGACCGGGGAGCTGTTTTTT
TRBJ2-1 | TRBD2 | NA | TRBV7-2 | CASSLRLAGGQMDEQFF | TGTGCCAGCAGCCTCCGACTAGCGGGAGGGCAAATGGATGAGCAGTTCTTC
TRBJ2-2 | NA | NA | TRBV2 | CASRTTGGAGELFF | TGTGCCAGCAGAACTACCGGAGGGGCCGGGGAGCTGTTTTTT